A single sample is the source of the 26 T cell receptor beta chains below, sequenced in a study of T-cell memory formation after mild COVID-19. TCRdb used MiXCR to reprocess the 5' RACE reads, holding one entry per CDR3 protein. The data show 360,000 or so distinct CDR3 sequences, around 27% seen once. The sample taken for sequencing was PBMCs or a T cell subset sorted from them (not recorded which). Every receptor here comes from an adult woman who had mild COVID-19 (a few samples of this study predate the infection). Cell type and time point are not known.

This clonotype has a handful of counts. CDR3 bases: TGTGCCGGGGCGGATAGCAATCAGCCCCAGCATTTT. It is translated as CAGADSNQPQHF. The chain is built from TRBV6-5 and TRBJ1-5, with D possibly TRBD1 on 5 matching bases. In germline, CDR1 is MNHEY, CDR2 SVGAGI. The CDR3 extends over 12 amino acids. V shed 11 bases and J shed 0 bases, with 8 bases lying between them.

This chain links TRBV14 with TRBJ2-5, with TRBD2 identical over 11 bases. Germline CDR1 is SGHDN and CDR2 is FVKESK. The CDR3 runs 17 residues. V dropped 0 bases and J dropped 4; count of bases not matched to a gene: 7. CDR3 sequence: CASSQELAGERGETQYF. Written as DNA, the CDR3 is TGTGCCAGCAGCCAAGAACTAGCGGGAGAGAGGGGAGAGACCCAGTACTTC.

This clonotype was picked up a small number of times. The rearrangement uses TRBV3-1 and TRBJ1-1; tentatively, D is TRBD1 (6 bases). Trimming shortened V by 4 bases and J by 0 bases, and 12 bases separated the two germline ends. Germline CDR1 LGHDT, CDR2 YNNKEL (reference sequence). This CDR3 has 15 residues. The CDR3 bases are TGTGCCAGCAGCCGCGCGGGGGCGGTGAACACTGAAGCTTTCTTT. Amino acid sequence: CASSRAGAVNTEAFF.

The chain carries TRBV11-2 and TRBJ2-1, with D possibly matching TRBD1 (8 bases). The germline V gene has CDR1 SGHAT and CDR2 FQNNGV. Trimming removed 5 bases from V and 7 bases from J, with 18 bases in between. The CDR3 is 15 amino acids. Here the CDR3 reads CASSILGQGGNEQFF. In DNA, the CDR3 is TGTGCCAGCAGCATACTCGGACAGGGAGGGAATGAGCAGTTCTTC.

This clonotype showed up just a few times. The V call is TRBV25-1, the J call TRBJ2-7; TRBD1 matches at 9 bases. This CDR3 comprises 15 residues. The V gene end was trimmed by 4 bases and the J gene end by 2 bases; junction bases not matched to a gene: 6. Germline CDR1 is MGHDK and CDR2 is SYGVNS. In DNA form, the CDR3 reads TGTGCCAGCAGTGTCTCAGGGACAGGGACCTACGAGCAGTACTTC. Its protein product is CASSVSGTGTYEQYF.

The table lists this clonotype with a few counts. J is TRBJ2-5 and V is TRBV20-1, with TRBD2 identical over 7 bases. J gave up 5 bases and V 3 bases, and 6 bases lay outside the gene matches. Per the germline V gene, CDR1 is DFQATT and CDR2 is SNEGSKA (reference sequence). This CDR3 region has 13 residues. The CDR3 nucleotides are TGCAGTGCTAGGTACGCGGGAGTGGAGACCCAGTACTTC. It codes for CSARYAGVETQYF.

The chain couples TRBV29-1 to TRBJ2-3; 10 bases are a match to TRBD1. CDR1 is SQVTM and CDR2 is ANQGSEA in the germline V gene. J gave up 4 bases and V 0 bases, and 25 bases lay outside the gene matches. CDR3 length: 22 amino acids. The CDR3 loop reads CSVEDKIWLFYSGTGESDTQYF. The CDR3 region has the DNA TGCAGCGTTGAAGATAAAATTTGGTTGTTTTATTCCGGGACAGGGGAGTCAGATACGCAGTATTTT.

The chain links TRBV3-1 to TRBJ2-5, with a possible D match to TRBD2 (6 bases). Germline V gene sequence: CDR1 LGHDT, CDR2 YNNKEL (reference sequence). This CDR3 is 13 amino acids long. With 3 bases removed from V and 5 bases from J, the gap between germline ends came to 10 bases. In DNA form, the CDR3 reads TGTGCCAGCAGCCATGGGGGGAAGGAGACCCAGTACTTC. This encodes CASSHGGKETQYF.

The rearrangement links TRBV14 to TRBJ2-7; TRBD2 might be the D (6 bases). This CDR3 contains 15 residues. V gave up 5 bases and J gave up 2 bases, with 16 bases separating them. Germline V gene sequence: CDR1 SGHDN, CDR2 FVKESK. In DNA, the CDR3 is TGTGCCAGCAGCTACGGACTAACAGTTACCTACGAGCAGTACTTC. The encoded protein is CASSYGLTVTYEQYF.

This rearrangement joins TRBV5-1 to TRBJ1-4, with TRBD1 matching 9 bases. Losses at the gene ends were 4 bases for V and 6 bases for J; bases not matched to a gene: 4. CDR3 length: 14 residues. Germline-derived CDR1 and CDR2 are SGHRS and YFSETQ. CDR3 in DNA: TGCGCCAGCAGCCCCCGACAGGGGGATGAAAAACTGTTTTTT. It translates to CASSPRQGDEKLFF.

The V call is TRBV24-1, the J call TRBJ2-1; 10 nucleotides line up with TRBD2. The J segment lost 8 bases and the V segment lost 4 bases, leaving 19 bases of the junction unmatched. This CDR3 comprises 19 residues. The germline gives CDR1 KGHDR, CDR2 SFDVKD. CDR3 amino acids: CATSDSYHETSGTIDEQFF. The CDR3 nucleotides are TGTGCCACCAGTGACTCCTACCACGAAACTAGCGGGACAATCGATGAGCAGTTCTTC.

J is TRBJ2-1 and V is TRBV7-8, with D tentatively TRBD2 (7 bases). Per the germline V gene, CDR1 is SGHVS and CDR2 is FQNEAQ. This CDR3 region has 16 residues. V was pared by 2 bases and J by 2 bases, with 13 bases between. The CDR3 DNA sequence: TGTGCCAGCAGCTTATTGGGGGGGCGCGCCTACAATGAGCAGTTCTTC. This codes for CASSLLGGRAYNEQFF.

V and J are TRBV18 and TRBJ2-1, with D tentatively TRBD1 (6 bases). V was cut by 3 bases and J by 7 bases, with 10 bases left in between. Looked up from germline, CDR1 is KGHSH and CDR2 is LQKENI. The CDR3 has 13 amino acids. CDR3 bases: TGTGCCAGCTCACCGCGACAGGAAAATGAGCAGTTCTTC. As protein: CASSPRQENEQFF. Filled out from reference TRBV18 and TRBJ2-1, the complete variable domain reads NAGVMQNPRHLVRRRGQEARLRCSPMKGHSHVYWYRQLPEEGLKFMVYLQKENIIDESGMPKERFSAEFPKEGPSILRIQQVVRGDSAAYFCASSPRQENEQFFGPGTRLTVL.

The V gene is TRBV10-3, the J gene TRBJ2-2; TRBD1 agrees at 7 bases. CDR3 length equals 16 residues. J lost 4 bases, V lost 3 bases, and 8 bases had no gene match. Per germline, CDR1 ENHRY and CDR2 SYGVKD. The CDR3 here is CAISDRRQGITGELFF. CDR3 DNA: TGTGCCATCAGTGACAGGCGACAGGGTATCACCGGGGAGCTGTTTTTT.

This chain joins TRBV7-6 and TRBJ2-5, with 7 positions matching TRBD2. Per germline, CDR1 SGHVS and CDR2 FNYEAQ. V trimming: 5 bases; J trimming: 5 bases; junction bases outside the gene matches: 14. The CDR3 is 16 amino acids. DNA for the CDR3: TGTGCCAGCAGCCCCGGTGCTGGGGGGGAATGGGAGACCCAGTACTTC. Translated, it gives CASSPGAGGEWETQYF. Combining the CDR3 with reference TRBV7-6 and TRBJ2-5 gives the whole variable domain GAGVSQSPRYKVTKRGQDVALRCDPISGHVSLYWYRQALGQGPEFLTYFNYEAQQDKSGLPNDRFSAERPEGSISTLTIQRTEQRDSAMYRCASSPGAGGEWETQYFGPGTRLLVL.

This clonotype was found a few times. The CDR3 nucleotides read TGTGCCAGCAGCGTATCTACCGGCAGCGCTCGGGGCGAGCAGTACTTC. Protein: CASSVSTGSARGEQYF. The rearrangement uses TRBV9 and TRBJ2-7; weak D call: TRBD2 (5 bases). V gave up 1 base and J gave up 6 bases, with 20 bases separating them. The CDR3 has 16 residues. Germline-derived CDR1 and CDR2 are SGDLS and YYNGEE.

This clonotype was recorded a few times. The chain links TRBV7-3 to TRBJ1-1, with D possibly TRBD1 on 5 matching bases. The germline V gene has CDR1 SGHTA and CDR2 FQGTGA. CDR3 length: 14 residues. Deletions cut 4 bases from V and 5 bases from J, with 14 bases between. The CDR3 nucleotides are TGTGCCAGCAGCTCTCCGGGGGTCGGAACTGAAGCTTTCTTT. Translated, it gives CASSSPGVGTEAFF.

This clonotype was found a few times. It is unclear where the CDR3 begins or ends on the DNA, so no DNA is shown, and the CDR3 is as TCRdb lists it. This chain uses TRBV6-2 or TRBV6-3 with TRBJ2-2; the table's D call of TRBD2 was not tested on the DNA. Germline V gene sequence: CDR1 MNHEY, CDR2 SVGEGT. The CDR3 spans 14 residues, counting both ends. The CDR3 loop is CASREDGGPGSCFF.

The chain has TRBV2 and TRBJ1-1, with D uncertain. Germline CDR1 and CDR2: SNHLY and FYNNEI. The CDR3 length is 13 residues. The germline V and J ends were trimmed by 7 bases and 5 bases, with 14 bases remaining between them. The CDR3 spells CASTYGDTTEAFF. Here the CDR3 DNA reads TGTGCCAGCACTTACGGGGATACGACTGAAGCTTTCTTT.

This clonotype was seen a few times. V is TRBV7-6 and J is TRBJ2-3; tentative D call: TRBD2 (5 bases). The germline V and J ends were trimmed by 5 bases and 0 bases, with 15 bases remaining between them. The V gene's germline CDR1 is SGHVS and CDR2 FNYEAQ. The CDR3 sequence is 16 residues long. This CDR3 is CASSGGPGYSTDTQYF. DNA for the CDR3: TGTGCCAGCAGCGGAGGCCCGGGATATAGCACAGATACGCAGTATTTT. The full variable domain, in which reference TRBV7-6 and TRBJ2-3 provide the parts outside the CDR3, is GAGVSQSPRYKVTKRGQDVALRCDPISGHVSLYWYRQALGQGPEFLTYFNYEAQQDKSGLPNDRFSAERPEGSISTLTIQRTEQRDSAMYRCASSGGPGYSTDTQYFGPGTRLTVL.

This clonotype was recorded a few times. This chain links TRBV9 with TRBJ2-3; D gene uncertain. CDR3 size: 15 residues. V was pared by 3 bases and J by 0 bases, with 11 bases between. The V gene's germline CDR1 is SGDLS and CDR2 YYNGEE. CDR3 sequence reads: CASSESTYSTDTQYF. In DNA, the CDR3 is TGTGCCAGCAGCGAATCAACGTACAGCACAGATACGCAGTATTTT.

The J gene is TRBJ1-1, the V gene TRBV4-1; D perhaps matches TRBD1 (6 bases). CDR1 is MGHRA, CDR2 YSYEKL, per germline. V lost 5 bases, J lost 1 base, and 11 bases lay in between. This CDR3 region has 14 residues. The CDR3 spells CASSSRTANTEAFF. In DNA, the CDR3 is TGCGCCAGCAGCTCCCGGACAGCGAACACTGAAGCTTTCTTT.

This clonotype showed up just a few times. The chain has TRBV12-3 or TRBV12-4 and TRBJ1-1, with 8 bases lining up with TRBD1. With V trimmed by 6 bases and J by 6 bases, 6 bases remained unmatched. This CDR3 has 13 amino acids. CDR3 sequence (DNA): TGTGCCAGCAGCTCAGGGGGCGAGGCTGAAGCTTTCTTT. Protein sequence: CASSSGGEAEAFF.

The chain carries TRBV7-8 and TRBJ1-2; the D is unclear. The V and J ends lost 1 base and 3 bases respectively, with 12 bases between them. The germline CDR1 and CDR2 sequences are SGHVS and FQNEAQ. CDR3 length equals 15 residues. The CDR3 nucleotides are TGTGCCAGCAGCTTAGAAGGCGGAAGCCACTATGGCTACACCTTC. It specifies CASSLEGGSHYGYTF.

The rearrangement joins TRBV20-1 to TRBJ2-2; TRBD1 might be the D (6 bases). Germline-derived CDR1 and CDR2 are DFQATT and SNEGSKA (reference sequence). Deletions cut 4 bases from V and 0 bases from J, with 9 bases between. The CDR3 is 14 residues long. This CDR3 is CSAKDRANTGELFF. In DNA form, the CDR3 reads TGCAGTGCTAAGGACAGAGCGAACACCGGGGAGCTGTTTTTT.

This clonotype was seen more than once but under ten times. Written as DNA, the CDR3 is TGCGCCAGCAGCCCGGGCGGGGCTGGCTACACCTTC. Translation: CASSPGGAGYTF. The gene calls are TRBV5-1 and TRBJ1-2; tentative D call: TRBD1 (5 bases). The V gene lost 4 bases and the J gene lost 7 bases, with 11 bases spanning the gap. Germline-derived CDR1 and CDR2 are SGHRS and YFSETQ. This CDR3 is built from 12 residues.